This section outlines one T cell receptor beta chain sequence together with its context. Antigen unknown. Repertoires were generated with immunoSEQ multiplex PCR, while TCRdb's copy carries only in-frame clones and drops some. This table holds 84,000 or so clones, roughly nine tenths found once. The germline CDR1 and CDR2 sequences are SGHDT and YYEEEE. V gave up 4 bases and J gave up 4 bases, with 15 bases separating them. This CDR3 contains 14 residues. The data stem from a study of T cell responses to AZD1222 COVID-19 vaccine. Study information: Pooling of second doses given at about 4 or about 12 weeks was done. The study's findings and limits: Recipients of AZD1222 seropositive at baseline numbered only 5 to 7. Researchers report vaccine-associated CD4 TCRs spanning spike, with dominance at 160-218 and 743-854. Females made up more of the donors, who were largely white British, and clonal diversity may have come out too low.

The chain has TRBV5-6 and TRBJ2-7; no definite D call. Specimen: peripheral blood, collected on day 0 of AZD1222 vaccination. This TCR was sampled from an adult in good health. The CDR3 DNA reads as TGTGCCAGCAGCCCTCCACGACGAGTTTACGAGCAGTACTTC. It is translated as CASSPPRRVYEQYF.